This TCR beta chain derives from a study of T cells after yellow fever vaccination. In the study overall: Fractions with few cells were prepared using SMART-Seq v4 Ultra Low Input. The study, taken as a whole, reports: Most clones from primary vaccination were detected again post-booster (about 95% CD4, roughly 85% CD8). Clonotypes shared by both compartments, CD4 and CD8, made up a small share.

Researchers made TCR cDNA using 5'RACE template switching, and this step added a universal primer site and UMIs. MiXCR was run by TCRdb on the 5' RACE reads, yielding one entry per CDR3 protein. The sample records approximately 300,000 distinct CDR3 sequences, roughly 8.7% being singletons. This clonotype has just a few counts. Its cognate antigen is unknown. The CDR3 consists of 14 residues. From germline, CDR1 is DFQATT and CDR2 SNEGSKA (reference sequence). Trimming cost V 5 bases and J 2 bases; bases outside gene matches: 2. This specimen was PBMCs, taken on the day of the first yellow fever vaccination. This TCR derives from a man between 18 and 35 years old who received the YFV17D yellow fever vaccine. This chain links TRBV20-1 with TRBJ2-1; 11 bases match TRBD2. The CDR3 DNA reads as TGCAGTGCTCCGGGACTAGCGGCCTACAATGAGCAGTTCTTC. It is translated as CSAPGLAAYNEQFF.